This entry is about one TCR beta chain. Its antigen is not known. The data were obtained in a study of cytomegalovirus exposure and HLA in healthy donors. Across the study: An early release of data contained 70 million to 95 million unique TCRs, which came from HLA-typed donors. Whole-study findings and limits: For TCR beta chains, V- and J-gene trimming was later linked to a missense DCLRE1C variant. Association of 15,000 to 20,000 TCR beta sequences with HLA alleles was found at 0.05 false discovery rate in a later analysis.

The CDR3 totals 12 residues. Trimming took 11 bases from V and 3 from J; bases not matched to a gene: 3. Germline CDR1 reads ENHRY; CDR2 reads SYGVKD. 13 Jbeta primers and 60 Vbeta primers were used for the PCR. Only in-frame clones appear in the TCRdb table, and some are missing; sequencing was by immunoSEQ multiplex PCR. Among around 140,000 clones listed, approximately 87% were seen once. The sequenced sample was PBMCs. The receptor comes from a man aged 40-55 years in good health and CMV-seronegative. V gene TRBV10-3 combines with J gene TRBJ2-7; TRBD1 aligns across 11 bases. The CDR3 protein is CAFGTGGYEQYF. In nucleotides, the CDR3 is TGTGCCTTCGGGACAGGGGGCTACGAGCAGTACTTC.